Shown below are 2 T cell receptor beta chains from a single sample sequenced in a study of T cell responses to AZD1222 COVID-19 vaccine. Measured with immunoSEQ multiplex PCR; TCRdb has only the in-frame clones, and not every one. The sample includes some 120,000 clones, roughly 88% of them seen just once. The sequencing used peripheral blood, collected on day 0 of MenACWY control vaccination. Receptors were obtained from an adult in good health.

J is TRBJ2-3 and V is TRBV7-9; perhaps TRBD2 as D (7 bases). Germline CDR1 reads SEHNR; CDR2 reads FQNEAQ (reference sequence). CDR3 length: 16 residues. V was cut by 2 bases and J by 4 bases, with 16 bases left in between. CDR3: CASSLWGAGGPDTQYF. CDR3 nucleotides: TGTGCCAGCAGCTTATGGGGGGCCGGGGGGCCAGATACGCAGTATTTT.

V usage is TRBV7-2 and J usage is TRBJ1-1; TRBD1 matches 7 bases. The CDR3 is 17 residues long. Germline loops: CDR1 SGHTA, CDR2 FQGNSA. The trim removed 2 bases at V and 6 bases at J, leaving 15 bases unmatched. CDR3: CASSLRGSPDRSSEAFF. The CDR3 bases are TGTGCCAGCAGCTTAAGGGGAAGCCCGGACAGGAGTTCTGAAGCTTTCTTT.